A single sample is the source of the 3 T cell receptor beta chains below, sequenced in a study of cytomegalovirus exposure and HLA in healthy donors. The PCR was carried out with 60 Vbeta primers and 13 Jbeta primers. Method: immunoSEQ multiplex PCR; TCRdb's copy keeps in-frame clones and lacks some. The profile shows 120,000 or so clones, around 80% of them singletons. Material for sequencing was PBMCs. The receptor set was obtained from a female donor in good health and CMV-seronegative.

The V call is TRBV2, the J call TRBJ1-5; perhaps TRBD1 as D (6 bases). CDR1 SNHLY and CDR2 FYNNEI come from the germline V gene. V was cut by 2 bases and J by 2 bases, with 10 bases left in between. The CDR3 runs 15 residues. The CDR3, as DNA: TGTGCCAGCAGTGAAAACAGGGTAGGCAATCAGCCCCAGCATTTT. It codes for CASSENRVGNQPQHF.

The chain links TRBV7-3 to TRBJ1-1; D is unclear. This CDR3 contains 13 residues. Germline assignment: CDR1 SGHTA and CDR2 FQGTGA. The V and J ends lost 8 bases and 6 bases respectively, with 16 bases between them. In DNA, the CDR3 is TGTGCCAGCGCGACATTCGACGGGGCTGAAGCTTTCTTT. This sequence encodes CASATFDGAEAFF.

The sample holds one count of this clone. The V call is TRBV5-1, the J call TRBJ2-4, with D possibly matching TRBD1 (6 bases). V lost 3 bases and J 5 bases, leaving 15 bases between the germline ends. CDR1 is SGHRS and CDR2 is YFSETQ in the germline V gene. The CDR3 runs to 15 residues. For the CDR3, the DNA is TGCGCCAGCAGCTATTTAAGGGGGACGGAAAACATTCAGTACTTC. This sequence encodes CASSYLRGTENIQYF.